Following are 32 T cell receptor beta chains from one sample sequenced in a study of tumor-infiltrating lymphocytes in primary liver carcinoma. Reverse transcription of around 0.45 ug total RNA with a constant-region primer produced TCR beta cDNA. Nested multiplex PCR, run for three rounds with slightly modified ARM-PCR, yielded TCR beta libraries. For approximately 9 cycles apiece, the opening two PCR rounds ran with TRBV1-TRBV30 forward primers and a C-beta reverse primer. TCRdb re-derived calls from the multiplex PCR reads in MiXCR, one entry per CDR3 protein. The data show about 330,000 distinct CDR3 sequences, around 60% seen once. In addition to blood RNA drawn from unsorted whole blood, germline DNA was extracted. The specimen was peripheral blood. The source is a man in his forties with primary liver carcinoma and hepatitis B virus infection.

About this clonotype: One end of the junction varies from germline; a read error may be responsible. V usage is TRBV6-1 and J usage is TRBJ2-7; 10 nucleotides match TRBD1. This CDR3 contains 15 residues. The V gene's germline CDR1 is MNHNS and CDR2 SASEGT. CDR3: CACSYPQTGGYEQYF. In DNA form, the CDR3 reads TGTGCCTGCAGTTACCCTCAGACAGGGGGCTACGAACAGTACTTC.

As concerns this clonotype: Relative to the germline gene, one junction end is altered; a read error may explain this. The V call is TRBV12-3 or TRBV12-4, the J call TRBJ2-1; D possibly matches TRBD1 or TRBD2 (5 bases each). CDR3 length equals 14 residues. CDR3 region: CASTPGHSNNEQLF. The DNA for the CDR3 is TGTGCTAGCACCCCGGGGCACTCCAACAATGAGCAGCTCTTC.

As for this clonotype: One end of the junction is discordant with germline, which a read error may explain. The gene calls are TRBV29-1 and TRBJ2-6; TRBD1 might be the D (5 bases). This CDR3 has 13 amino acids. Germline V gene sequence: CDR1 SQVTM, CDR2 ANQGSEA. The CDR3 region has the DNA TGCAGCCTTCGTGCCACTGGGGCCATCGTCCTGACTTTC. Its translation: CSLRATGAIVLTF.

This clonotype appeared a single time. A much larger clone lies a single base off, so this may be a read error. Given the absence of the conserved phenylalanine or tryptophan at the CDR3 end, a read error is likely. This chain joins TRBV10-3 and TRBJ2-7, with 8 bases fitting TRBD1. The length of the CDR3 is 13 residues. Germline assignment: CDR1 ENHRY and CDR2 SYGVKD. V lost 7 bases and J lost 3; bases outside the gene matches: 5. CDR3 DNA sequence: TGTGCCATCAACCAGGGGGCATTCTACGAGCAGTACTTA. Translating gives CAINQGAFYEQYL.

This clonotype has only a few counts. CDR3 coding DNA: TGTGCCAGCAGCTTACGCGGCTACGAGCAGTACTTC. Amino acid sequence: CASSLRGYEQYF. The V call is TRBV11-1, the J call TRBJ2-7; D uncertain. The V end was cut by 2 bases, the J end by 3 bases, with 5 bases between. The CDR3 is 12 residues long. The germline V gene encodes CDR1 SGHAT and CDR2 FQDESV (reference sequence).

To note about this clonotype: Possible read error: a much larger clone is one base away. The J gene is TRBJ2-1, the V gene TRBV6-2 or TRBV6-3; 7 bases align to TRBD2. Germline V gene lookup returns CDR1 MNHEY and CDR2 SVGEGT. The CDR3 loop spans 18 amino acids. J was trimmed by 0 bases and V by 4 bases; bases with no gene match: 12. The CDR3 sequence: CASSFIGAGVSSYNEQFF. DNA for the CDR3: TGTGCCAGCAGTTTCATCGGGGCGGGGGTGAGCTCCTACAATGAGCAGTTCTTC.

This clonotype was observed a few times. The chain combines TRBV6-5 with TRBJ2-5; possible D gene TRBD1, 6 bases. CDR1 is MNHEY, CDR2 SVGAGI, per germline. This CDR3 region has 16 residues. Trimming pared 2 bases from V and 2 bases from J, leaving 15 bases between. CDR3 residues: CASSYSLFGTQETQYF. The CDR3 DNA is TGTGCCAGCAGTTACAGCCTTTTCGGGACACAAGAGACCCAGTACTTC.

This clonotype has only a few counts. This chain links TRBV5-1 with TRBJ1-1; D gene ambiguous. Trimming shortened V by 0 bases and J by 3 bases, and 9 bases separated the two germline ends. From germline, CDR1 is SGHRS and CDR2 YFSETQ. The CDR3 is 14 residues long. The CDR3 coding sequence is TGCGCCAGCAGCTTGGGGCAGGTGGACACTGAAGCTTTCTTT. It is translated as CASSLGQVDTEAFF.

This clonotype was seen more than once but under ten times. The chain links TRBV5-6 to TRBJ2-2; 13 bases fit TRBD2. The CDR3 is made up of 16 amino acids. CDR1 and CDR2 from the germline V gene are SGHDT and YYEEEE. V trimming: 4 bases; J trimming: 5 bases; junction bases outside the gene matches: 5. CDR3 loop: CASSLELAGGTGELFF. The CDR3 nucleotides are TGTGCCAGCAGCCTCGAACTAGCGGGAGGGACCGGGGAGCTGTTTTTT.

This clonotype occurred many times. The rearrangement joins TRBV4-2 to TRBJ2-2; D may be TRBD1 or TRBD2 (5 bases each). Germline assignment: CDR1 LGHNA and CDR2 YNFKEQ. The length of the CDR3 is 14 residues. V was shortened by 4 bases and J by 4 bases, with 10 bases between the two germline ends. CDR3 DNA sequence: TGTGCCAGCAGCCCACGGGGCCTCACCGGGGAGCTGTTTTTT. Its protein is CASSPRGLTGELFF.

This clonotype is medium-sized. V gene TRBV6-5 combines with J gene TRBJ2-1; 8 nucleotides align to TRBD2. The CDR3 sequence is 14 residues long. Looked up from germline, CDR1 is MNHEY and CDR2 is SVGAGI. V shed 6 bases and J 9 bases; nucleotides not matched to a gene: 10. DNA of the CDR3: TGTGCCAGCAGCCGATCGGGACTAGTTGGTGAGCAGTTCTTC. It translates to CASSRSGLVGEQFF.

Concerning this clonotype itself: A read error is possible here, since a much larger clone lies one base away. The chain links TRBV29-1 to TRBJ2-2; D is perhaps TRBD1 or TRBD2 (5 bases each). Germline assignment: CDR1 SQVTM and CDR2 ANQGSEA. The CDR3 runs 14 residues. The CDR3 sequence: CSVTLQVNTREQFF. CDR3 DNA sequence: TGCAGCGTGACGCTGCAGGTTAACACCAGGGAGCAGTTTTTT.

Regarding this clonotype: Germline and junction disagree at one end, which may indicate a read error. V is TRBV11-2 and J is TRBJ2-3; perhaps TRBD2 as D (6 bases). The CDR3 totals 15 residues. CDR1 and CDR2 from the germline V gene are SGHAT and FQNNGV. DNA of the CDR3: TGTGCCAGCAGCCGGACCGGGACTGGAGTGGATACACAGTATTTT. Residues: CASSRTGTGVDTQYF.

This clonotype has a count of ten or more. This chain uses TRBV13 with TRBJ2-1; 7 nucleotides align to TRBD2. J was trimmed by 6 bases and V by 4 bases; bases with no gene match: 6. The germline V gene encodes CDR1 PRHDT and CDR2 FYEKMQ (reference sequence). The CDR3 runs 14 residues. Here the CDR3 reads CASSSRLALNEQFF. The CDR3 bases are TGTGCCAGCAGCTCTCGACTAGCTCTCAATGAGCAGTTCTTC.

Ten or more counts support this clonotype. V usage is TRBV12-3 or TRBV12-4 and J usage is TRBJ2-3; 9 positions match TRBD1. This CDR3 comprises 16 residues. The J segment lost 4 bases and the V segment lost 3 bases, leaving 8 bases of the junction unmatched. CDR3 in amino acids: CASSFPEGQGPDTQYF. For the CDR3, the DNA is TGTGCCAGCAGTTTCCCGGAGGGACAGGGACCAGATACGCAGTATTTT.

The rearrangement links TRBV11-2 to TRBJ2-1; 8 nucleotides align to TRBD2. CDR1 and CDR2 from the germline V gene are SGHAT and FQNNGV. The CDR3 is 17 amino acids. The CDR3 reads CVGSSSLAAISYNEQFF. The CDR3 DNA is TGTGTCGGCAGCTCCTCACTAGCGGCCATCTCCTACAATGAGCAGTTCTTC.

This clonotype was observed a handful of times. The conserved final phenylalanine or tryptophan is absent from the CDR3, which likely points to a read error. V gene TRBV11-3 combines with J gene TRBJ2-2; 7 nucleotides agree with TRBD2. The CDR3 is 14 amino acids. The germline V gene encodes CDR1 SGHNT and CDR2 YENEEA. The CDR3 sequence is CASSLAGVTGELFI. CDR3 nucleotide sequence: TGTGCTAGCAGCTTGGCGGGAGTGACCGGGGAGCTGTTTATT.

About this clonotype: A much larger clone lies one base from this, so it may be a read error. CDR3 DNA sequence: TGTGCCAGCAGCCGGATCGCAGGGAGCACTGAAGCTTTCTTT. It yields the protein CASSRIAGSTEAFF. The genes are TRBV12-3 or TRBV12-4 and TRBJ1-1; TRBD1 is a possible D gene (5 bases). The CDR3 has 14 residues. The ends were cut back, 6 bases at V and 4 bases at J, with 15 bases in the middle.

Points on this clonotype: An end of the junction differs from the germline gene, which may be a read error. The chain links TRBV11-2 to TRBJ1-4, with D maybe TRBD1 (5 bases). This CDR3 is built from 14 residues. CDR1 SGHAT and CDR2 FQNNGV come from the germline V gene. CDR3: CANSKTGGNEKLFF. The CDR3 bases are TGCGCCAACAGCAAGACGGGGGGTAATGAAAAACTGTTTTTT.

Note on this clonotype: A much more abundant neighbour one base away suggests this may be a read error. The V and J genes are TRBV6-2 or TRBV6-3 and TRBJ2-1, with D uncertain. The CDR3 length is 13 residues. Germline CDR1 MNHEY, CDR2 SVGEGT. V lost 2 bases to trimming and J lost 10 bases, with 12 bases between them. DNA of the CDR3: TGTGCCAGCAGTTACGATCGGCTGGACGAGCAGTTCTTC. It translates to CASSYDRLDEQFF.

In regard to this clonotype: A much more abundant neighbour one base away suggests this may be a read error. The CDR3 does not end in the conserved phenylalanine or tryptophan, so this is likely a read error. This chain joins TRBV6-2 or TRBV6-3 and TRBJ2-7; D ambiguous. The CDR3 loop spans 13 amino acids. The germline V gene encodes CDR1 MNHEY and CDR2 SVGEGT. V was pared by 7 bases and J by 3 bases, with 13 bases between. The CDR3 protein is CASTQQSVYEQYL. CDR3 bases: TGTGCCAGCACCCAGCAGAGTGTCTACGAGCAGTACTTA.

A note on this clonotype: This may arise from a read error, as a much more abundant clone is one base away. This sequence joins TRBV5-5 and TRBJ1-2; no definite D call. V lost 5 bases and J lost 7, with 18 bases in between. This CDR3 has 14 residues. Germline values: CDR1 SGHKS, CDR2 YYEKEE (reference sequence). In DNA form, the CDR3 reads TGTGCCAGCAGGGCGGACCTACCCGAGGGTGGCTACACCTTC. Amino acid sequence: CASRADLPEGGYTF.

In its sample, this clonotype was seen many times. This chain joins TRBV29-1 and TRBJ2-2; D may correspond to TRBD1 or TRBD2 (5 bases each). The CDR3 has 14 amino acids. The germline CDR1 and CDR2 sequences are SQVTM and ANQGSEA. V was pared by 4 bases and J by 5 bases, with 14 bases between. The CDR3 nucleotides are TGCAGCGTTGCTGGGGGTGTGGGTACCGGGGAGCTGTTTTTT. Translation gives CSVAGGVGTGELFF.

A word on this clonotype: The final CDR3 position lacks the conserved phenylalanine or tryptophan, pointing to a likely read error. The chain carries TRBV10-3 and TRBJ1-1; possible D gene TRBD1, 6 bases. Germline assignment: CDR1 ENHRY and CDR2 SYGVKD. This CDR3 has 17 amino acids. Trimming shortened V by 7 bases and J by 0 bases, and 21 bases separated the two germline ends. The CDR3, as DNA: TGTGCCATCAAAGCCCTCGGGGGGGGGGCTTTGAACACTGAAGCTTTCTTA. Encoded protein: CAIKALGGGALNTEAFL.

Worth noting for this clonotype: The junction differs from germline at one of its ends, possibly a read error. J is TRBJ2-7 and V is TRBV11-2; TRBD2 matches 9 bases. Germline V gives CDR1 SGHAT, CDR2 FQNNGV. The length of the CDR3 is 16 residues. CDR3 protein: CASSVLAGSNAYEHYF. CDR3 bases: TGTGCCAGCAGCGTACTAGCGGGTTCAAACGCCTACGAGCACTACTTC.

Concerning this clonotype: The conserved closing phenylalanine or tryptophan is absent in this CDR3, likely reflecting a read error. The chain couples TRBV4-1 to TRBJ2-3, with a possible D match to TRBD1 (5 bases). V was pared by 3 bases and J by 2 bases, with 12 bases between. The CDR3 length is 15 residues. Per germline, CDR1 MGHRA and CDR2 YSYEKL. The CDR3 spells CASSHPSDNTDTQYL. Written as DNA, the CDR3 is TGCGCCAGCAGCCACCCCTCGGACAACACAGATACGCAGTATTTG.

Details on this clonotype: A read error may explain this, as a much larger clone is one base away. V is TRBV5-4 and J is TRBJ2-2; 7 bases line up with TRBD2. The CDR3 spans 16 residues. The germline CDR1 and CDR2 sequences are SGHNT and YYREEE (reference sequence). V dropped 4 bases and J dropped 2; count of bases not matched to a gene: 8. CDR3 amino acids: CASSTGTISNTGELFF. Written as DNA, the CDR3 is TGTGCCAGCAGCACGGGGACTATCTCTAACACCGGGGAGCTGTTTTTT.

CDR3 sequence (DNA): TGCGCCAGAACTCGGGGAGGCGGTTTACACAATGAGCAGTTCTTC. Translated, it gives CARTRGGGLHNEQFF. The V gene is TRBV23-1, the J gene TRBJ2-1; TRBD2 might be the D (6 bases). TRBV23-1 is given ORF status, its function remaining uncertain. This CDR3 contains 15 residues. Trimming stripped 9 bases from V and 5 bases from J, with 20 bases between.

Regarding this clonotype: One base away lies a much larger clone, so this may be a sequencing read error. The rearrangement links TRBV5-4 to TRBJ2-5; D is unclear. CDR1 is SGHNT, CDR2 YYREEE, per germline (reference sequence). V lost 0 bases to trimming and J lost 5 bases, with 8 bases between them. The CDR3 runs to 13 residues. The CDR3 loop is CASSLGDEETQYF. The CDR3 DNA follows: TGTGCCAGCAGCTTGGGTGACGAGGAGACCCAGTACTTC.

As concerns this clonotype: A clone one base away is much larger, so this may be a read error. This chain uses TRBV6-6 with TRBJ2-2, with D possibly TRBD1 on 6 matching bases. The CDR3 consists of 15 residues. Germline V gene sequence: CDR1 MNHNY, CDR2 SVGAGI (reference sequence). V was trimmed by 7 bases and J by 4 bases, leaving 16 bases between them. CDR3 amino acids: CASNPVQGSTGELFF. The DNA for the CDR3 is TGTGCCAGCAACCCCGTGCAGGGGAGCACCGGGGAGCTGTTTTTT.

Remarks on this clonotype: A read error may explain this, as a much larger clone is one base away. The chain has TRBV4-1 and TRBJ2-3; D remains ambiguous. Per germline, CDR1 MGHRA and CDR2 YSYEKL. This CDR3 comprises 19 residues. In DNA form, the CDR3 reads TGCGCCAGCAGCCAAGATTTCCGACTCCTGGCCCTGCCCCCAGATATGCAGTATTTT. It translates to CASSQDFRLLALPPDMQYF.

This clonotype was recorded a few times. One end of the junction is discordant with germline, which a read error may explain. The chain employs TRBV11-1 and TRBJ2-1; 9 bases are shared with TRBD1. From germline, CDR1 is SGHAT and CDR2 FQDESV (reference sequence). CDR3 length: 17 amino acids. CDR3: CASSLTSPGQGNDEHFF. CDR3 in DNA: TGTGCCAGCAGCTTAACCTCCCCGGGACAGGGTAACGATGAGCACTTTTTC.